These T cell receptor beta chains were read from a single sample in a study of siplizumab effects on memory and regulatory T cells. The repertoire was sequenced with immunoSEQ multiplex PCR; TCRdb's copy has only in-frame clones and lacks some. The sample yields about 52,000 clones, 95% to 97% seen once. Sequencing input: naive CD4+ T cells sorted from blood. The receptor source for this set is a human donor in good health. Each CDR3 is given with its conserved first and last residue. Fields, in order: D gene, V gene, J gene, clone size, CDR3 DNA, CDR3 protein. D genes are given only for firm matches. Rows give clone size only sometimes, using once, few, many, or a class for an expanded clone.

D gene: NA
V gene: TRBV6-5
J gene: TRBJ1-5
clone size: NA
CDR3 DNA: TGTGCCAGCATTTCGGTCAGCAATCAGCCCCAGCATTTT
CDR3 protein: CASISVSNQPQHF

D gene: NA
V gene: TRBV30
J gene: TRBJ1-1
clone size: NA
CDR3 DNA: TGTGCCTGGACGGGGGGAACAAACACTGAAGCTTTCTTT
CDR3 protein: CAWTGGTNTEAFF

D gene: TRBD1
V gene: TRBV10-3
J gene: TRBJ1-2
clone size: NA
CDR3 DNA: TGTTCCATCAGTGACGGACAGGGGAACTATGGCTACACCTTC
CDR3 protein: CSISDGQGNYGYTF

D gene: TRBD1
V gene: TRBV7-9
J gene: TRBJ1-6
clone size: NA
CDR3 DNA: TGTGCCAGCAGCTTAGGCCCGGGACAGGGGGCCATAGGGTCACCCCTCCACTTT
CDR3 protein: CASSLGPGQGAIGSPLHF

D gene: NA
V gene: TRBV7-9
J gene: TRBJ1-1
clone size: NA
CDR3 DNA: TGTGCCAGCAGCTTAGCTGGCAGCATGAACACTGAAGCTTTCTTT
CDR3 protein: CASSLAGSMNTEAFF

D gene: TRBD2
V gene: TRBV18
J gene: TRBJ2-1
clone size: NA
CDR3 DNA: TGTGCCAGCTCACCTCCCACCGGCGGGAGAGAGAATGAGCAGTTCTTC
CDR3 protein: CASSPPTGGRENEQFF

D gene: NA
V gene: TRBV19
J gene: TRBJ2-1
clone size: NA
CDR3 DNA: TGTGCCAGTAGTATAAGAATGGATGAGCAGTTCTTC
CDR3 protein: CASSIRMDEQFF

D gene: NA
V gene: TRBV7-6
J gene: TRBJ2-2
clone size: NA
CDR3 DNA: TGTGCCAGCAGCCCACAAGCCGGGACAACCACCGGGGAGCTGTTTTTT
CDR3 protein: CASSPQAGTTTGELFF

D gene: NA
V gene: TRBV28
J gene: TRBJ2-4
clone size: NA
CDR3 DNA: TGTGCCAGCAGTTTAATACAGGGATTTGTCAAAAACATTCAGTACTTC
CDR3 protein: CASSLIQGFVKNIQYF

D gene: NA
V gene: TRBV29-1
J gene: TRBJ1-1
clone size: few
CDR3 DNA: TGCAGCGTTGATGGCTCCGTCCCAGAAGCTTTCTTT
CDR3 protein: CSVDGSVPEAFF

D gene: NA
V gene: TRBV2
J gene: TRBJ1-3
clone size: NA
CDR3 DNA: TGTGCCAGCATGTGGGACTCTGGAAACACCATATATTTT
CDR3 protein: CASMWDSGNTIYF

D gene: NA
V gene: TRBV5-1
J gene: TRBJ2-7
clone size: NA
CDR3 DNA: TGCGCCAGCAGCTTGGTTATCAGCTCCTACGAGCAGTACTTC
CDR3 protein: CASSLVISSYEQYF

D gene: NA
V gene: TRBV7-9
J gene: TRBJ1-5
clone size: NA
CDR3 DNA: TGTGCCAGCAGCCCGCGCGGGGAGAACAATCAGCCCCAGCATTTT
CDR3 protein: CASSPRGENNQPQHF

D gene: TRBD1
V gene: TRBV6-5
J gene: TRBJ1-3
clone size: NA
CDR3 DNA: TGTGCCAGCAGTCAGAACAGGGGGCTCGGAAACACCATATATTTT
CDR3 protein: CASSQNRGLGNTIYF

D gene: NA
V gene: TRBV6-1
J gene: TRBJ1-1
clone size: NA
CDR3 DNA: TGTGCCAGCAGTCGCGGGAGCACTGAAGCTTTCTTT
CDR3 protein: CASSRGSTEAFF

D gene: NA
V gene: TRBV4-1
J gene: TRBJ1-2
clone size: NA
CDR3 DNA: TGCGCCAGCAGCCACCAAACCCACGCGAGGGCTGGCTACACCTTC
CDR3 protein: CASSHQTHARAGYTF

D gene: TRBD1
V gene: TRBV5-1
J gene: TRBJ2-5
clone size: NA
CDR3 DNA: TGCGCCAGCAGCACCGGGACAGGGTTGGAGACCCAGTACTTC
CDR3 protein: CASSTGTGLETQYF

D gene: TRBD2
V gene: TRBV11-3
J gene: TRBJ2-5
clone size: NA
CDR3 DNA: TGTGCCAGCAGCTTACCCCAAACTAGCGGGAGTTCGGGGGAGACCCAGTACTTC
CDR3 protein: CASSLPQTSGSSGETQYF

D gene: TRBD2
V gene: TRBV19
J gene: TRBJ2-1
clone size: NA
CDR3 DNA: TGTGCCAGTAGTATTGGGACTAGCAATGAGCAGTTCTTC
CDR3 protein: CASSIGTSNEQFF

D gene: TRBD1
V gene: TRBV7-9
J gene: TRBJ2-1
clone size: NA
CDR3 DNA: TGTGCCAGCAGCTTCCGGGACAGGGGGTACAATGAGCAGTTCTTC
CDR3 protein: CASSFRDRGYNEQFF

D gene: NA
V gene: TRBV25-1
J gene: TRBJ2-2
clone size: NA
CDR3 DNA: TGTGCCAGCAGTGAGATGGCTACTTACACCGGGGAGCTGTTTTTT
CDR3 protein: CASSEMATYTGELFF

D gene: TRBD1
V gene: TRBV19
J gene: TRBJ1-4
clone size: NA
CDR3 DNA: TGTGCCAGTAGTCGAGGACAGGGCCATGAAAAACTGTTTTTT
CDR3 protein: CASSRGQGHEKLFF

D gene: TRBD1
V gene: TRBV4-3
J gene: TRBJ1-4
clone size: NA
CDR3 DNA: TGCGCCAGCAGCCAAGAGACAGGGGGCTTAGCTAATGAAAAACTGTTTTTT
CDR3 protein: CASSQETGGLANEKLFF

D gene: NA
V gene: TRBV19
J gene: TRBJ1-1
clone size: NA
CDR3 DNA: TGTGCCAGTGGACTGTTTGAAGCTTTCTTT
CDR3 protein: CASGLFEAFF

D gene: TRBD1
V gene: TRBV7-9
J gene: TRBJ2-7
clone size: NA
CDR3 DNA: TGTGCCAGCAGCCCACAATCCCCGGGACAGGGCGGCCACGAGCAGTACTTC
CDR3 protein: CASSPQSPGQGGHEQYF

D gene: TRBD1
V gene: TRBV6-5
J gene: TRBJ1-1
clone size: NA
CDR3 DNA: TGTGCCAGCAGTCCAAGACAGGGGAGGACTGAAGCTTTCTTT
CDR3 protein: CASSPRQGRTEAFF

D gene: NA
V gene: TRBV25-1
J gene: TRBJ1-2
clone size: NA
CDR3 DNA: TGTGCCAGCAGTGACAGGGCGGGCTATGGCTACACCTTC
CDR3 protein: CASSDRAGYGYTF

D gene: TRBD1
V gene: TRBV7-9
J gene: TRBJ2-1
clone size: NA
CDR3 DNA: TGTGCCAGCAGCTTAGACAGGGGCTCCTACAATGAGCAGTTCTTC
CDR3 protein: CASSLDRGSYNEQFF

D gene: NA
V gene: TRBV6-1
J gene: TRBJ1-2
clone size: NA
CDR3 DNA: TGTGCCAGCAGGGCAGGGGTCTATGGCTACACCTTC
CDR3 protein: CASRAGVYGYTF

D gene: TRBD1
V gene: TRBV6-1
J gene: TRBJ2-7
clone size: NA
CDR3 DNA: TGTGCCAGCAGTTGGGACAGGCGGACCTACGAGCAGTACTTC
CDR3 protein: CASSWDRRTYEQYF

D gene: NA
V gene: TRBV11-3
J gene: TRBJ2-2
clone size: NA
CDR3 DNA: TGTGCCAGCAGCTTAGATTTAGGCAGCACCGGGGAGCTGTTTTTT
CDR3 protein: CASSLDLGSTGELFF

D gene: TRBD1
V gene: TRBV6-5
J gene: TRBJ1-4
clone size: NA
CDR3 DNA: TGTGCCAGCAAGCAGACAGGGAGAATTGAAAAACTGTTTTTT
CDR3 protein: CASKQTGRIEKLFF

D gene: NA
V gene: TRBV29-1
J gene: TRBJ2-7
clone size: NA
CDR3 DNA: TGCAGCGTTAGCGAGTTCTCCTACGAGCAGTACTTC
CDR3 protein: CSVSEFSYEQYF

D gene: TRBD2
V gene: TRBV30
J gene: TRBJ2-5
clone size: NA
CDR3 DNA: TGTGCCTGGAGTAACGGACTAGCGGCTCAAGAGACCCAGTACTTC
CDR3 protein: CAWSNGLAAQETQYF

D gene: TRBD1
V gene: TRBV11-3
J gene: TRBJ2-3
clone size: NA
CDR3 DNA: TGTGCCAGCAGCTTTAGGACAGGGTATCTAAATACGCAGTATTTT
CDR3 protein: CASSFRTGYLNTQYF

D gene: TRBD1
V gene: TRBV28
J gene: TRBJ1-2
clone size: NA
CDR3 DNA: TGTGCCAGCAGTTTGGGAGGGGGCCGGGTCTATGGCTACACCTTC
CDR3 protein: CASSLGGGRVYGYTF

D gene: NA
V gene: TRBV5-4
J gene: TRBJ1-2
clone size: NA
CDR3 DNA: TGTGCCAGCAGCTTGGCCGGGCAGGGTAGGTATGGCTACACCTTC
CDR3 protein: CASSLAGQGRYGYTF